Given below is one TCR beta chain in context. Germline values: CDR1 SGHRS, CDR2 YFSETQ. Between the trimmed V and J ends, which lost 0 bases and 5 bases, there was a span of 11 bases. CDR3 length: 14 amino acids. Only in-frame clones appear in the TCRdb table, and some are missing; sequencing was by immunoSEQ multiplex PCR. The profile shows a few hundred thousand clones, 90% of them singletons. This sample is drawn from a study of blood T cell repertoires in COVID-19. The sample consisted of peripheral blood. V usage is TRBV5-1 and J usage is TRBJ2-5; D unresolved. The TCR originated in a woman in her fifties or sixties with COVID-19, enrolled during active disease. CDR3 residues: CASSLGDFGETQYF. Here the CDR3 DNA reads TGCGCCAGCAGCTTGGGCGACTTCGGGGAGACCCAGTACTTC.